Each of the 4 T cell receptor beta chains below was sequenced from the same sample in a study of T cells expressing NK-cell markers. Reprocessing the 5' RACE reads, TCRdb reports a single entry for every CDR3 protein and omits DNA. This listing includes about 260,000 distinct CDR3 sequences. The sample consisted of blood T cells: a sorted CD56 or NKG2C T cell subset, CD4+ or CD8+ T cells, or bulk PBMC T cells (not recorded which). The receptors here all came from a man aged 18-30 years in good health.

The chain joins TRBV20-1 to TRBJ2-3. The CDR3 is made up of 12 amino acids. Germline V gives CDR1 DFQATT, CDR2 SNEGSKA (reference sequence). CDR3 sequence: CSASLGADTQYF.

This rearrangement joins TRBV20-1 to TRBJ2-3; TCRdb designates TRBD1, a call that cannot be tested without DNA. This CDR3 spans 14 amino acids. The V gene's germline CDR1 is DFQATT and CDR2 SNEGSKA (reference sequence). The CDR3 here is CSAQPPSSWGTQYF.

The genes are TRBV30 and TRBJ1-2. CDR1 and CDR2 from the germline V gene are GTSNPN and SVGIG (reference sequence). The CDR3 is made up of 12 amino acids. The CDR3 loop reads CASTNRNYGYTF.

Here the CDR3 reads CSGGLGGSDTQYF. This chain joins TRBV29-1 and TRBJ2-3; TCRdb reports TRBD1, a call that lacks DNA to check it against. The CDR3 totals 13 residues. Germline values: CDR1 SQVTM, CDR2 ANQGSEA.